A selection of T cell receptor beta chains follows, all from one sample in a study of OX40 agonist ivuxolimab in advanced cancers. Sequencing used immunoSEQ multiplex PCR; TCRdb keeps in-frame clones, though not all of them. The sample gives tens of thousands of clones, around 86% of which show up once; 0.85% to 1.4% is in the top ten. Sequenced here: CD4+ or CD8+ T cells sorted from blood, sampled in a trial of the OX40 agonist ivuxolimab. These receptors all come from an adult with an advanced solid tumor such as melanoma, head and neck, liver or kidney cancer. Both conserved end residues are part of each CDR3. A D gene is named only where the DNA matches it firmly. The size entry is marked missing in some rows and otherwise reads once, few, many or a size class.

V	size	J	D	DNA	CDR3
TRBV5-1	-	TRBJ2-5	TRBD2	TGCGCCAGCAGCCCCGGGATAGCGGGAATCATCACCGAGACCCAGTACTTC	CASSPGIAGIITETQYF
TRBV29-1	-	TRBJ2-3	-	TGCAGCGTTAAAGACAGGTATTTTAGCACAGATACGCAGTATTTT	CSVKDRYFSTDTQYF
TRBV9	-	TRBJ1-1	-	TGTGCCAGCAGGTCTGCGGGGGGTAACACTGAAGCTTTCTTT	CASRSAGGNTEAFF
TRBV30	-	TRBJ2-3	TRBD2	TGTGCCTGGAGTGATTTGGCGGGAGATCTTCTCCGCACAGATACGCAGTATTTT	CAWSDLAGDLLRTDTQYF
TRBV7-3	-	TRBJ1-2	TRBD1	TGTGCCAGCAGCTTGCGACAGGGGTCTGGCTACACCTTC	CASSLRQGSGYTF
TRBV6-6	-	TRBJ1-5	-	TGTGCCAGCAGTTATTGGACCCCGGGTCAGCCCCAGCATTTT	CASSYWTPGQPQHF
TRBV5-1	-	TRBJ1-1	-	TGCGCCAGCAGCTTACAGGGCCCTCTCCGTATGAACACTGAAGCTTTCTTT	CASSLQGPLRMNTEAFF
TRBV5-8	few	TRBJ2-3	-	TGTGCCAGCAGCTTGGAGGTAGATACGCAGTATTTT	CASSLEVDTQYF
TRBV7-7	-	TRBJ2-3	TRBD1	TGTGCCAGCAGCCCAGGGGGTTCTAGCACAGATACGCAGTATTTT	CASSPGGSSTDTQYF
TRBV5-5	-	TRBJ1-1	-	TGTGCCAGCAGCTCGGGACGGTACAACACTGAAGCTTTCTTT	CASSSGRYNTEAFF
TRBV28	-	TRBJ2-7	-	TGTGCCAGCAGAAACTCCTACGAGCAGTACTTC	CASRNSYEQYF
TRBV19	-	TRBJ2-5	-	TGTGCCAGCCGACAGCGGAACAGGGAGACCCAGTACTTC	CASRQRNRETQYF
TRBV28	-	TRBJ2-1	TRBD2	TGTGCCAGCACCTCCGGGACTAGCGGTTACAATGAGCAGTTCTTC	CASTSGTSGYNEQFF
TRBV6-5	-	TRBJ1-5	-	TGTGCCAGCAGTCCGACGGCTGGGAATCAGCCCCAGCATTTT	CASSPTAGNQPQHF
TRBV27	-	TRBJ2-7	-	TGTGCCAGCAGTGCGGGGTACGAGCAGTACTTC	CASSAGYEQYF
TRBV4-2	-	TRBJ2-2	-	TGTGCCAGCAGTCCCTCGGCGAACACCGGGGAGCTGTTTTTT	CASSPSANTGELFF
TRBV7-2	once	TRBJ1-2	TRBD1	TGTGCCAGCAGCTTGGGGCTGACAGGGAACGGCTACACCTTC	CASSLGLTGNGYTF
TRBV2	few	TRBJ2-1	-	TGTGCCAGCAGTGATCCGGCTAGCGCCGGTGAGCAGTTCTTC	CASSDPASAGEQFF
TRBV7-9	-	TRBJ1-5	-	TGTGCCAGCAGCTTTACGGGTATCAATCAGCCCCAGCATTTT	CASSFTGINQPQHF
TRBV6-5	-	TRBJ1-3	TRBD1	TGTGCCAGCAGTTCCGGACAGGGGCACCTATATTTT	CASSSGQGHLYF
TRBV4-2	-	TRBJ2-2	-	TGTGCCAGCAGCCAAGATGTGGGAATCACCGGGGAGCTGTTTTTT	CASSQDVGITGELFF
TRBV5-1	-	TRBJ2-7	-	TGCGCCAGCAGCTTGGGCCGGGCCGACTCCTACGAGCAGTACTTC	CASSLGRADSYEQYF
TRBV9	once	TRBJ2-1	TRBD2	TGTGCCAGCAGCGTAGGACCCCATAGCGGGAGACTGAGCAATGAGCAGTTCTTC	CASSVGPHSGRLSNEQFF
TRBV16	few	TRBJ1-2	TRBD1	TGTGCCAGCAGCCAAGACAGGGGCAGGCTCTACACCTTC	CASSQDRGRLYTF
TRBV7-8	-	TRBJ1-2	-	TGTGCCAGCAGCCTCTCCGGGTTGGACTATGGCTACACCTTC	CASSLSGLDYGYTF
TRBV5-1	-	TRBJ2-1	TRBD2	TGCGCCAGCAGCTTCCTCTCGGCGGGAGGGCCGGGGAATGAGCAGTTCTTC	CASSFLSAGGPGNEQFF
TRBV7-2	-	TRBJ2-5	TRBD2	TGTGCCAGCAGCTTAACCGGACTAGCGGAGACCCAGTACTTC	CASSLTGLAETQYF
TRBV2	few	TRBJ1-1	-	TGTGCCAGCACTCAGGACAGAAACACTGAAGCTTTCTTT	CASTQDRNTEAFF
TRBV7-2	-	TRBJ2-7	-	TGTGCCAGCAGCCCCCAGATTTCCTACGAGCAGTACTTC	CASSPQISYEQYF
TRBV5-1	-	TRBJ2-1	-	TGCGCCAGCAGCTTGGCAGGGCTGGAATACAATGAGCAGTTCTTC	CASSLAGLEYNEQFF
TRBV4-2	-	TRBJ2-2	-	TGTGCCAGCAGCGCCCTCGGGGGCGGGAACACCGGGGAGCTGTTTTTT	CASSALGGGNTGELFF
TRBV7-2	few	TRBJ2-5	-	TGTGCCAGCAGCTTAGCTTTGGATGGAGAGACCCAGTACTTC	CASSLALDGETQYF
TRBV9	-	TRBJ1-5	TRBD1	TGTGCCAGCAGCGTGGCAGGGGGGAGTCAGCCCCAGCATTTT	CASSVAGGSQPQHF
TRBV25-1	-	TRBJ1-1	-	TGTGCCAGCAGTGCCGGGATGGACACTAACACTGAAGCTTTCTTT	CASSAGMDTNTEAFF
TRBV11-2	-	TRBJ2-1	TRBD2	TGTGCCAGCAGGACGGGACTAGCGGGAGGGGAGCAGTTCTTC	CASRTGLAGGEQFF
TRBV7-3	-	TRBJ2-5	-	TGTGCCAGCAGCTTACCAAGGGGGATCCAGTACTTC	CASSLPRGIQYF
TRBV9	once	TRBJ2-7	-	TGTGCCAGCAGCGGACTAGATTACGAGCAGTACTTC	CASSGLDYEQYF
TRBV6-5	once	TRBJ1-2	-	TGTGCCAGCAGTTCAGGGGTCGGGGGCTACACCTTC	CASSSGVGGYTF
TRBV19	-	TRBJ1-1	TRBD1	TGTGCCAGTATCCCCAGGGCACAGGGGATAAGGGCTTTCTTT	CASIPRAQGIRAFF
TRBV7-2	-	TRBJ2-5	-	TGTGCCAGCAGCCCGACTAGTCCGGAGACCCAGTACTTC	CASSPTSPETQYF
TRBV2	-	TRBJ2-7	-	TGTGCCAGCAGTTCTTCTGTGGAGCAGTACTTC	CASSSSVEQYF
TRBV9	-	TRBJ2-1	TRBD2	TGTGCCAGCAGCGCAAAGGGACTAGCGGGGGTTAATGAGCAGTTCTTC	CASSAKGLAGVNEQFF
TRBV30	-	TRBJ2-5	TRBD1	TGTGCCTGGAACAGGGGGCAACAAGAGACCCAGTACTTC	CAWNRGQQETQYF
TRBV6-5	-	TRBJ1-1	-	TGTGCCAGCAGTTACTCAGGCAATTCCATGGGGATTGAAGCTTTCTTT	CASSYSGNSMGIEAFF
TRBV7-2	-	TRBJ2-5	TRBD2	TGTGCCAGCAGCCCTATTCTAGCGGGAGGTGGGGAGACCCAGTACTTC	CASSPILAGGGETQYF
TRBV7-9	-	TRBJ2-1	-	TGTGCCAGCAGCCGATTCGACAGGAGGATCCACAATGAGCAGTTCTTC	CASSRFDRRIHNEQFF
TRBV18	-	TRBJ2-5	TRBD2	TGTGCCAGCTCAAGGGGACTAGCGGGAGCAGAGACCCAGTACTTC	CASSRGLAGAETQYF
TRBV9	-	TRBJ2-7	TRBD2	TGTGCCAGCAGCCCGCGACTAGCGACCGCGCGGCAGTACTTC	CASSPRLATARQYF
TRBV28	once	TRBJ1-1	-	TGTGCCAGCAGTTTGCCTCCCGGGGGGCTTGACACTGAAGCTTTCTTT	CASSLPPGGLDTEAFF
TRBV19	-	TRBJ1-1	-	TGTGCCAGTAGTATAGGGTGGAACACTGAAGCTTTCTTT	CASSIGWNTEAFF
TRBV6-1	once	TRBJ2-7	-	TGTGCCAGCAGTGAAGCGGGAACCTACGAGCAGTACTTC	CASSEAGTYEQYF
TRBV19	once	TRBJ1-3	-	TGTGCCAGTAGTATCGGCACTAATGGAAACACCATATATTTT	CASSIGTNGNTIYF
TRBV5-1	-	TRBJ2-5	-	TGCGCCAGCAGCATCGGACCGGGAAACCAAGAGACCCAGTACTTC	CASSIGPGNQETQYF
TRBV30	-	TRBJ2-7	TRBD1	TGTGCCTGGGGACAGGGTATACCCGGGGAGCAGTACTTC	CAWGQGIPGEQYF